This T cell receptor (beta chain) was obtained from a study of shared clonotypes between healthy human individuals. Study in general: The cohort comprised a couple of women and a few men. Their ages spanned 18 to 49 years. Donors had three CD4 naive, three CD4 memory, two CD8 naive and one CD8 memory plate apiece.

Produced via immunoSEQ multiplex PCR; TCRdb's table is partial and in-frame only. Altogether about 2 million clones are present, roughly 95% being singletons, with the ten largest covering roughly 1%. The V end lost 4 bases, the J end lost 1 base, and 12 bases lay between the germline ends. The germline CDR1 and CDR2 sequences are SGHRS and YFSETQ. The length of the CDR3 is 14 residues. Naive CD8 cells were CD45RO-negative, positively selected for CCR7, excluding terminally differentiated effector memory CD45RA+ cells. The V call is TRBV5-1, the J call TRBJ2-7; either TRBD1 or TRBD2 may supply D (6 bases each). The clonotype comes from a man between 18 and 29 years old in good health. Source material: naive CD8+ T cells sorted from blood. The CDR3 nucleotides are TGCGCCAGCAGCATAGGGGGGAATTCCTACGAGCAGTACTTC. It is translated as CASSIGGNSYEQYF.